These 25 T cell receptor beta chains came from one sample sequenced in a study of blood T cell repertoires in COVID-19. Assay used: immunoSEQ multiplex PCR; TCRdb lists only in-frame clones, some missing. The table has around 130,000 clones, approximately 85% seen once. The material sequenced was peripheral blood. The source is a human donor in a cohort sampled during active COVID-19.

V usage is TRBV2 and J usage is TRBJ2-3; 8 bases are shared with TRBD2. The CDR3 covers 14 residues. Germline V lookup: CDR1 SNHLY, CDR2 FYNNEI. The V segment lost 4 bases and the J segment 3 bases; nucleotides outside the gene matches: 3. CDR3 nucleotides: TGTGCCAGCAGTGCCCTAGCGGGTACAGATACGCAGTATTTT. Residues: CASSALAGTDTQYF.

In its sample, this clone was seen once. The chain combines TRBV30 with TRBJ1-5, with D unclear. This CDR3 is 13 amino acids long. V dropped 3 bases and J dropped 2 bases, with 8 bases sitting between them. Germline V gives CDR1 GTSNPN, CDR2 SVGIG (reference sequence). The CDR3 sequence is CAWRGDGNQPQHF. CDR3 bases: TGTGCCTGGAGGGGAGACGGCAATCAGCCCCAGCATTTT.

The rearrangement links TRBV28 to TRBJ1-2; D gene uncertain. Germline V gives CDR1 MDHEN, CDR2 SYDVKM. V was trimmed by 1 base and J by 8 bases, leaving 11 bases between them. The CDR3 has 13 amino acids. CDR3 in DNA: TGTGCCAGCAGTTTATTCGGCAGGTACGGCTACACCTTC. This gives the protein CASSLFGRYGYTF.

The rearrangement uses TRBV9 and TRBJ2-7, with TRBD2 identical over 13 bases. Germline lookup yields CDR1 SGDLS and CDR2 YYNGEE. Unmatched junction bases numbered 7, after V lost 4 bases and J lost 3 bases. The CDR3 loop spans 16 amino acids. CDR3 DNA: TGTGCCAGCAGCACCCAGACTAGCGGGGGGTTCTACGAGCAGTACTTC. The encoded protein is CASSTQTSGGFYEQYF.

The J gene is TRBJ1-2, the V gene TRBV30; perhaps TRBD1 as D (5 bases). The CDR3 loop spans 13 amino acids. V lost 0 bases, J lost 6 bases, and 11 bases lay in between. The V gene's germline CDR1 is GTSNPN and CDR2 SVGIG (reference sequence). Here the CDR3 DNA reads TGTGCCTGGAGTGTACAGGAAGGAAATGGCTACACCTTC. Its protein product is CAWSVQEGNGYTF.

V and J are TRBV5-6 and TRBJ2-2, with TRBD2 identical over 9 bases. With 4 bases clipped from V and 3 bases from J, the junction kept 13 bases outside the gene matches. From germline, CDR1 is SGHDT and CDR2 YYEEEE. The CDR3 sequence is 18 residues long. The CDR3 region is CASSHPGGGGADTGELFF. As DNA, the CDR3 is TGTGCCAGCAGCCACCCGGGGGGCGGGGGGGCCGACACCGGGGAGCTGTTTTTT.

The chain recombines TRBV6-5 with TRBJ2-7, with no clear D. The germline gives CDR1 MNHEY, CDR2 SVGAGI. This CDR3 region has 15 residues. The V end lost 4 bases, the J end lost 0 bases, and 13 bases lay between the germline ends. CDR3 protein: CASSFQRRSSYEQYF. The CDR3 DNA reads as TGTGCCAGCAGTTTCCAGCGCCGGAGCTCCTACGAGCAGTACTTC.

The genes are TRBV30 and TRBJ2-1; a possible D gene is TRBD2 (5 bases). The V gene lost 3 bases and the J gene lost 7 bases, with 16 bases spanning the gap. CDR3 size: 14 residues. CDR1 and CDR2 from the germline V gene are GTSNPN and SVGIG (reference sequence). CDR3 sequence: CAWRHIVTRNEQFF. CDR3 nucleotides: TGTGCCTGGAGACATATCGTTACTAGGAATGAGCAGTTCTTC. The entire variable domain, with the rest obtained from reference TRBV30 and TRBJ2-1, is as follows: SQTIHQWPATLVQPVGSPLSLECTVEGTSNPNLYWYRQAAGRGLQLLFYSVGIGQISSEVPQNLSASRPQDRQFILSSKKLLLSDSGFYLCAWRHIVTRNEQFFGPGTRLTVL.

The V gene is TRBV6-2 or TRBV6-3, the J gene TRBJ2-1; a possible D gene is TRBD2 (6 bases). CDR1 MNHEY and CDR2 SVGEGT come from the germline V gene. V shed 7 bases and J shed 2 bases, with 12 bases lying between them. The CDR3 runs 14 residues. Written as DNA, the CDR3 is TGTGCCAGCAACCCGGGAGCGGCCTACAATGAGCAGTTCTTC. The encoded protein is CASNPGAAYNEQFF.

CDR3 sequence reads: CASSPGGAWGTDTQYF. CDR3 sequence (DNA): TGTGCCAGCAGCCCCGGGGGAGCGTGGGGTACAGATACGCAGTATTTT. The chain is built from TRBV9 and TRBJ2-3; tentatively, D is TRBD2 (6 bases). Looked up from germline, CDR1 is SGDLS and CDR2 is YYNGEE. V was clipped by 4 bases and J by 3 bases, with 18 bases between them. The CDR3 totals 16 residues.

This clone turned up a few times. The J gene is TRBJ2-1, the V gene TRBV27; D ambiguous. Between the trimmed V and J ends, which lost 6 bases and 0 bases, there was a span of 9 bases. This CDR3 comprises 14 residues. CDR1 is MNHEY, CDR2 SMNVEV, per germline (reference sequence). The CDR3 sequence is CASSRESSYNEQFF. The DNA of the CDR3 is TGTGCCAGCAGCCGAGAAAGCTCCTACAATGAGCAGTTCTTC.

The rearrangement links TRBV19 to TRBJ1-2; 10 positions match TRBD1. This CDR3 comprises 14 residues. Germline V CDR1 and CDR2: LNHDA, SQIVND (reference sequence). With V trimmed by 6 bases and J by 4 bases, 5 bases remained unmatched. In nucleotides, the CDR3 is TGTGCCAGTAGCGGGACAGGGGCGGTCTATGGCTACACCTTC. It yields the protein CASSGTGAVYGYTF.

The rearrangement uses TRBV4-1 and TRBJ2-7; 7 positions agree with TRBD1. With 1 base clipped from V and 3 bases from J, the junction kept 6 bases outside the gene matches. The CDR3 is 15 residues long. The V gene's germline CDR1 is MGHRA and CDR2 YSYEKL. The CDR3 sequence: CASSQATGSFYEQYF. CDR3 DNA: TGCGCCAGCAGCCAAGCGACAGGGAGTTTCTACGAGCAGTACTTC.

The chain combines TRBV18 with TRBJ2-3; D gene ambiguous. Per the germline V gene, CDR1 is KGHSH and CDR2 is LQKENI. V lost 3 bases and J lost 2, with 6 bases in between. This CDR3 contains 13 residues. CDR3 nucleotides: TGTGCCAGCTCACCCCCTTTCACAGATACGCAGTATTTT. This sequence encodes CASSPPFTDTQYF.

The chain uses TRBV6-5 and TRBJ1-1, with 8 bases fitting TRBD1. Germline lookup yields CDR1 MNHEY and CDR2 SVGAGI. The CDR3 runs to 15 residues. V gave up 5 bases and J gave up 1 base; unmatched junction bases: 6. This CDR3 is CASSRGDRPNTEAFF. In DNA, the CDR3 is TGTGCCAGCAGTAGGGGGGACAGGCCGAACACTGAAGCTTTCTTT.

J is TRBJ1-5 and V is TRBV2; D not resolved. V lost 5 bases to trimming and J lost 0 bases, with 8 bases between them. The CDR3 loop spans 14 amino acids. Germline CDR1 reads SNHLY; CDR2 reads FYNNEI. CDR3 protein: CASSQDNSNQPQHF. The DNA of the CDR3 is TGTGCCAGCAGTCAAGATAATAGCAATCAGCCCCAGCATTTT.

A single count supports this clone. The chain has TRBV29-1 and TRBJ2-1; D unclear. Germline V CDR1 and CDR2: SQVTM, ANQGSEA. The V gene lost 4 bases and the J gene lost 5 bases, with 9 bases spanning the gap. The CDR3 runs 12 residues. The CDR3 nucleotides read TGCAGCGTTGGTCAGACAAACAATGAGCAGTTCTTC. Protein product: CSVGQTNNEQFF.

The V and J genes are TRBV7-3 and TRBJ2-3; 13 bases match TRBD2. V dropped 4 bases and J dropped 6; count of bases not matched to a gene: 10. Germline V lookup: CDR1 SGHTA, CDR2 FQGTGA. CDR3 size: 17 residues. CDR3 sequence reads: CASSSPTGLAGSDTQYF. The CDR3 nucleotides are TGTGCCAGCAGCTCTCCGACGGGACTAGCGGGGTCCGATACGCAGTATTTT.

The V and J genes are TRBV7-2 and TRBJ2-7, with 9 bases lining up with TRBD1. Trimming took 5 bases from V and 4 from J; bases not matched to a gene: 9. This CDR3 is built from 15 residues. Germline V CDR1 and CDR2: SGHTA, FQGNSA. The CDR3 here is CASSSTGTGPYEQYF. The DNA for the CDR3 is TGTGCCAGCAGCAGTACCGGGACAGGGCCTTACGAGCAGTACTTC. Full variable domain (missing parts from reference TRBV7-2 and TRBJ2-7): GAGVSQSPSNKVTEKGKDVELRCDPISGHTALYWYRQSLGQGLEFLIYFQGNSAPDKSGLPSDRFSAERTGGSVSTLTIQRTQQEDSAVYLCASSSTGTGPYEQYFGPGTRLTVT.

The V gene is TRBV29-1, the J gene TRBJ2-3, with 7 bases lining up with TRBD2. The germline V gene has CDR1 SQVTM and CDR2 ANQGSEA. The V segment lost 4 bases and the J segment 2 bases; nucleotides outside the gene matches: 9. The CDR3 is 15 residues long. CDR3 nucleotides: TGCAGCGTTGGCGGGGGACTACCAAACACAGATACGCAGTATTTT. The encoded protein is CSVGGGLPNTDTQYF.

The rearrangement joins TRBV4-3 to TRBJ2-1; TRBD1 matches 9 bases. After removal of 0 bases from V and 3 bases from J, the junction contained 3 bases not matched to a gene. The CDR3 has 16 residues. Germline V CDR1 and CDR2: LGHNA, YSLEER. DNA for the CDR3: TGCGCCAGCAGCCAAGAGGGGGGACAGGGCTACAATGAGCAGTTCTTC. It yields the protein CASSQEGGQGYNEQFF.

The genes are TRBV29-1 and TRBJ2-1; TRBD2 aligns across 16 bases. Germline values: CDR1 SQVTM, CDR2 ANQGSEA. The CDR3 totals 14 residues. Germline trimming cut 6 bases from V and 15 bases from J; bases unmatched to any gene: 11. The CDR3 protein is CSVAGTSGRASSFF. In DNA, the CDR3 is TGCAGCGTGGCCGGGACTAGCGGGAGGGCCTCTTCGTTCTTC.

The chain employs TRBV4-3 and TRBJ2-3; 7 bases agree with TRBD2. The CDR3 runs to 16 residues. Germline loops: CDR1 LGHNA, CDR2 YSLEER. The J segment lost 0 bases and the V segment lost 0 bases, leaving 3 bases of the junction unmatched. In DNA, the CDR3 is TGCGCCAGCAGCCAAGAGGGAGGGATTAGCACAGATACGCAGTATTTT. It translates to CASSQEGGISTDTQYF.

This clone occurred once. V and J are TRBV19 and TRBJ1-1, with 8 bases identical to TRBD1. From germline, CDR1 is LNHDA and CDR2 SQIVND (reference sequence). CDR3 size: 15 residues. J gave up 5 bases and V 0 bases, and 5 bases lay outside the gene matches. CDR3 in amino acids: CASSIEGQAVTEAFF. The DNA for the CDR3 is TGTGCCAGTAGTATAGAGGGACAGGCGGTGACTGAAGCTTTCTTT.

The CDR3 here is CASSPGTSGGPLDEQFF. For the CDR3, the DNA is TGTGCCAGCAGCCCCGGGACTAGCGGGGGGCCCTTGGATGAGCAGTTCTTC. The J gene is TRBJ2-1, the V gene TRBV5-4; 15 bases fit TRBD2. Losses at the gene ends were 4 bases for V and 8 bases for J; bases not matched to a gene: 10. The CDR3 covers 17 residues. From germline, CDR1 is SGHNT and CDR2 YYREEE (reference sequence).